This is a list of T cell receptor beta chains from one sample in a study of T cell clonotyping in hematopoietic cell transplantation. Assay: immunoSEQ multiplex PCR; the TCRdb copy retains only in-frame clones and omits some. The data hold some 5,000 clones, with about 90% observed a single time. Sequenced: peripheral blood mononuclear cells. These receptors originate from a middle-aged man in good health. Some clones in this sample may be carry-over from other donors' samples. CDR3s include the opening cysteine and the closing phenylalanine or tryptophan. The D gene is left open where the match is weak. The size field is filled for only some rows; it gives once, few, many or a size class.

once	TRBV6-5	TRBJ2-3	NA	CASRQDRVSNTQYF	TGTGCCAGCAGACAGGATAGGGTATCAAATACGCAGTATTTT
NA	TRBV7-2	TRBJ1-5	NA	CASSLAGGDQPQHF	TGTGCCAGCAGCTTAGCAGGGGGGGATCAGCCCCAGCATTTT
NA	TRBV7-3	TRBJ2-1	TRBD2	CASNSVLAGSYNEQFF	TGTGCCAGCAACTCCGTACTAGCGGGGTCCTACAATGAGCAGTTCTTC
NA	TRBV5-4	TRBJ2-1	TRBD2	CASSSGASGLGEFF	TGTGCCAGCAGCTCTGGGGCTAGCGGGCTCGGAGAGTTCTTC
NA	TRBV10-3	TRBJ1-1	NA	CAISESNKAEAFF	TGTGCCATCAGTGAGTCAAATAAGGCCGAAGCTTTCTTT
NA	TRBV7-2	TRBJ2-5	TRBD2	CASSLSSGGPSRETQYF	TGTGCCAGCAGCTTATCGAGCGGGGGGCCTTCCCGCGAGACCCAGTACTTC
once	TRBV9	TRBJ2-3	NA	CATSSGNRDTQYF	TGTGCCACCTCATCCGGGAACCGGGATACGCAGTATTTT
NA	TRBV7-2	TRBJ1-3	NA	CASSLGPLGGVSGNTIYF	TGTGCCAGCAGCCTAGGCCCCCTGGGGGGCGTCTCAGGAAACACCATATATTTT
NA	TRBV7-2	TRBJ1-6	NA	CASSFDSANSPLHF	TGTGCCAGCAGCTTCGACTCGGCCAATTCACCCCTCCACTTT
NA	TRBV7-8	TRBJ1-3	NA	CASSFDTGAGNTIYF	TGTGCCAGCAGCTTCGATACTGGGGCTGGAAACACCATATATTTT
NA	TRBV5-1	TRBJ2-3	TRBD2	CASSFSGGERTQYF	TGCGCCAGCAGCTTTAGCGGGGGGGAAAGAACGCAGTATTTT
NA	TRBV7-6	TRBJ2-1	NA	CASSTYRASSYNEQFF	TGTGCCAGCAGCACTTACAGGGCAAGCTCCTACAATGAGCAGTTCTTC
NA	TRBV12-5	TRBJ2-5	TRBD2	CASGLDRTSGLQETQYF	TGTGCTAGTGGTTTGGATAGGACTAGCGGACTCCAAGAGACCCAGTACTTC
NA	TRBV5-4	TRBJ2-1	TRBD2	CASSWGLAGSYNEQFF	TGTGCCAGCAGCTGGGGACTAGCGGGCTCCTACAATGAGCAGTTCTTC
NA	TRBV2	TRBJ2-4	TRBD1	CASSEVTGMDIQYF	TGTGCCAGCAGTGAGGTGACAGGGATGGACATTCAGTACTTC
NA	TRBV5-1	TRBJ2-7	TRBD1	CASRTGGTAYEQYF	TGCGCCAGCCGGACAGGGGGCACGGCCTACGAGCAGTACTTC
NA	TRBV19	TRBJ1-2	TRBD1	CASSTRQGRDYGYTF	TGTGCCAGTAGTACTCGACAGGGGAGGGACTATGGCTACACCTTC
NA	TRBV30	TRBJ2-1	NA	CAWSVNGISNEQFF	TGTGCCTGGAGTGTAAACGGGATTTCGAATGAGCAGTTCTTC
NA	TRBV7-2	TRBJ1-5	NA	CASSLALGGGQPQHF	TGTGCCAGCAGCTTAGCGCTGGGGGGGGGTCAGCCCCAGCATTTT
NA	TRBV7-9	TRBJ2-3	TRBD1	CASRSGGSRTDTQYF	TGTGCCAGCAGATCAGGGGGATCTCGCACAGATACGCAGTATTTT
once	TRBV18	TRBJ1-5	TRBD1	CASSPMDRQVGQPQHF	TGTGCCAGCTCACCAATGGACAGGCAGGTCGGTCAGCCCCAGCATTTT
few	TRBV6-1	TRBJ1-1	NA	CASSELGGPNTEAFF	TGTGCCAGCAGTGAACTCGGCGGCCCGAACACTGAAGCTTTCTTT
NA	TRBV28	TRBJ1-2	NA	CASSLARQSYGYTF	TGTGCCAGCAGTTTGGCCAGACAAAGCTATGGCTACACCTTC
NA	TRBV7-3	TRBJ2-1	NA	CASSWGRRDSLLNEQFF	TGTGCCAGCAGCTGGGGACGGAGGGACAGCCTCCTCAATGAGCAGTTCTTC
NA	TRBV11-2	TRBJ2-6	NA	CASTVQGYSSGANVLTF	TGTGCCAGCACCGTACAGGGCTACTCCTCTGGGGCCAACGTCCTGACTTTC
once	TRBV4-1	TRBJ1-4	TRBD1	CASSHPGQGGGTNEKLFF	TGCGCCAGCAGCCACCCCGGACAGGGAGGTGGGACTAATGAAAAACTGTTTTTT
NA	TRBV10-3	TRBJ1-5	TRBD1	CASRGGWGNQPQHF	TGTGCCAGCAGAGGGGGCTGGGGCAATCAGCCCCAGCATTTT
once	TRBV6-1	TRBJ2-1	TRBD2	CASSEAGGGSYNEQFF	TGTGCCAGCAGTGAAGCGGGCGGGGGTTCTTACAATGAGCAGTTCTTC
NA	TRBV7-2	TRBJ1-2	NA	CASSLDRVNYGYTF	TGTGCCAGCAGCTTAGACCGAGTTAACTATGGCTACACCTTC
NA	TRBV6-6	TRBJ2-7	NA	CASSYLGPYEQYF	TGTGCCAGCAGCTACCTGGGACCCTACGAGCAGTACTTC
NA	TRBV18	TRBJ2-6	NA	CASSSRGSSGSGANVLTF	TGTGCCAGCTCATCTAGAGGGAGTTCGGGCTCTGGGGCCAACGTCCTGACTTTC
NA	TRBV2	TRBJ2-1	NA	CASSADPSNEQFF	TGTGCCAGCAGTGCGGACCCCTCCAATGAGCAGTTCTTC
NA	TRBV28	TRBJ1-2	NA	CASRTGTPQVYGYTF	TGTGCCAGCAGGACCGGGACACCTCAAGTCTATGGCTACACCTTC
NA	TRBV11-3	TRBJ2-1	TRBD2	CASSLERTSGRGSYNEQFF	TGTGCCAGCAGCTTAGAGAGAACTAGCGGGAGGGGGTCCTACAATGAGCAGTTCTTC
NA	TRBV19	TRBJ2-2	NA	CASSIDRTGELFF	TGTGCCAGTAGTATAGACAGAACCGGGGAGCTGTTTTTT
NA	TRBV2	TRBJ2-5	NA	CATSDSSLSQETQYF	TGTGCCACCTCGGACAGTTCTTTATCGCAAGAGACCCAGTACTTC
NA	TRBV11-2	TRBJ2-6	TRBD1	CASSLERGRGSGANVLTF	TGTGCCAGCAGCTTAGAGAGGGGGCGCGGGTCTGGGGCCAACGTCCTGACTTTC
NA	TRBV5-1	TRBJ1-6	TRBD1	CASSLQGGDNSPLHF	TGCGCCAGCAGCTTGCAGGGGGGAGATAATTCACCCCTCCACTTT
NA	TRBV7-2	TRBJ1-6	TRBD1	CASSLDLQGANSPLHF	TGTGCCAGCAGCTTAGACCTACAGGGGGCTAATTCACCCCTCCACTTT
NA	TRBV11-2	TRBJ2-7	TRBD1	CASDQGAGEQYF	TGTGCCAGTGACCAGGGGGCGGGAGAGCAGTACTTC
NA	TRBV4-1	TRBJ1-5	TRBD1	CASSLHRDRPYQPQHF	TGCGCCAGCAGCTTGCACCGGGACAGGCCTTATCAGCCCCAGCATTTT
NA	TRBV9	TRBJ1-2	NA	CASSVDEGNYGYTF	TGTGCCAGCAGCGTAGATGAGGGTAACTATGGCTACACCTTC
NA	TRBV5-1	TRBJ1-4	NA	CASSLPGTEKLFF	TGCGCCAGCAGCCTCCCGGGGACGGAAAAACTGTTTTTT
NA	TRBV7-6	TRBJ2-5	NA	CASSSSETQYF	TGTGCCAGCAGCTCTTCAGAGACCCAGTACTTC
NA	TRBV10-3	TRBJ1-5	NA	CAISDQDGGNQPQHF	TGTGCCATCAGTGACCAAGACGGGGGTAATCAGCCCCAGCATTTT
NA	TRBV18	TRBJ2-1	NA	CASSPVSSYNEQFF	TGTGCCAGCTCACCCGTAAGCTCCTACAATGAGCAGTTCTTC
NA	TRBV11-3	TRBJ1-1	NA	CASSLGGAQNTEAFF	TGTGCCAGCAGCTTAGGGGGGGCGCAGAACACTGAAGCTTTCTTT